The TCR beta chain described here comes from a study of shared clonotypes between healthy human individuals. The method was immunoSEQ multiplex PCR; TCRdb's version includes in-frame clones alone and lacks a portion of them. The data show approximately 2.5 million clones, around 90% seen once. Germline CDR1 and CDR2: GTSNPN and SVGIG (reference sequence). Trimming left V 3 bases short and J 7 bases short, with 19 bases between. The CDR3 is made up of 16 amino acids. The TCR originated in a man aged 18 to 35 in good health. The chain has TRBV30 and TRBJ1-6; D is unresolved. Sequencing was performed on naive CD4+ T cells sorted from blood. As for subset: CD45RA+ positively selected. DNA for the CDR3: TGTGCCTGGAGCGCTAGTATATCAAAACGGAATTCACCCCTCCACTTT. It yields the protein CAWSASISKRNSPLHF.